One sample yielded the 22 T cell receptor beta chains listed below, sequenced in a study of Graves' ophthalmopathy and Graves' hyperthyroidism. RNA transcripts were the template, and TCR beta CDR3 regions were amplified from them. First-round RT-PCR relied on HTBI primers, and a second-round multiplex PCR came next. Each CDR3 protein gets one entry after TCRdb re-called the multiplex PCR reads with MiXCR. The repertoire has more than 1,000,000 distinct CDR3 sequences, around a third of them found once; the top ten carry over 8.5%. Sequenced sample: peripheral blood or thyroid tissue (not recorded which). Receptors were obtained from an adult man with Graves' hyperthyroidism.

The chain joins TRBV7-2 to TRBJ2-7; 11 bases line up with TRBD2. This CDR3 is 16 amino acids long. Germline V gives CDR1 SGHTA, CDR2 FQGNSA. J gave up 2 bases and V 5 bases, and 8 bases lay outside the gene matches. In DNA form, the CDR3 reads TGTGCCAGCAGCCCTAACGTAGCGGGAGGGCCCTACGAGCAGTACTTC. It specifies CASSPNVAGGPYEQYF.

The table lists this clonotype with a few counts. This chain links TRBV28 with TRBJ2-7, with D perhaps matching TRBD1 (5 bases). The germline V and J ends were trimmed by 3 bases and 7 bases, with 13 bases remaining between them. Germline assignment: CDR1 MDHEN and CDR2 SYDVKM. The CDR3 is 13 amino acids. CDR3 coding DNA: TGTGCCAGCAGTTTTCTTGTCCAGGGTGAGCAGTACTTC. Protein sequence: CASSFLVQGEQYF.

Concerning this clonotype: With a much larger clone just one base away, this may be a read error. The CDR3: CASSLAADRSLQYF. In nucleotides, the CDR3 is TGTGCCAGCAGCTTAGCGGCGGATCGGAGTCTGCAGTACTTC. The gene calls are TRBV7-2 and TRBJ2-7; D unresolved. The CDR3 contains 14 residues. Trimming pared 0 bases from V and 9 bases from J, leaving 15 bases between. CDR1 is SGHTA, CDR2 FQGNSA, per germline. Complete variable domain (other parts from reference TRBV7-2 and TRBJ2-7): GAGVSQSPSNKVTEKGKDVELRCDPISGHTALYWYRQSLGQGLEFLIYFQGNSAPDKSGLPSDRFSAERTGGSVSTLTIQRTQQEDSAVYLCASSLAADRSLQYFGPGTRLTVT.

V is TRBV7-2 and J is TRBJ2-7, with TRBD2 matching 12 bases. Germline V gene sequence: CDR1 SGHTA, CDR2 FQGNSA. The CDR3 length is 18 residues. The junction had 17 bases not matched to a gene; V was cut back by 4 bases and J by 7 bases. The CDR3 nucleotides read TGTGCCAGCAGCTCGCCCCGGGGGCTAGCGGGGGGGCCTTGGGAGCAGTACTTC. It yields the protein CASSSPRGLAGGPWEQYF. Combining the CDR3 with reference TRBV7-2 and TRBJ2-7 gives the whole variable domain GAGVSQSPSNKVTEKGKDVELRCDPISGHTALYWYRQSLGQGLEFLIYFQGNSAPDKSGLPSDRFSAERTGGSVSTLTIQRTQQEDSAVYLCASSSPRGLAGGPWEQYFGPGTRLTVT.

The chain joins TRBV29-1 to TRBJ1-2; 9 bases match TRBD1. V shed 3 bases, J shed 8 bases, and the junction held 1 base outside the gene matches. Looked up from germline, CDR1 is SQVTM and CDR2 is ANQGSEA. The CDR3 spans 11 residues. The CDR3 is CSVDGTGGYTF. In DNA form, the CDR3 reads TGCAGCGTTGACGGGACAGGGGGCTACACCTTC. Drawing the rest from reference TRBV29-1 and TRBJ1-2, the complete variable domain is SAVISQKPSRDICQRGTSLTIQCQVDSQVTMMFWYRQQPGQSLTLIATANQGSEATYESGFVIDKFPISRPNLTFSTLTVSNMSPEDSSIYLCSVDGTGGYTFGSGTRLTVV.

The V and J genes are TRBV5-1 and TRBJ2-2, with D possibly matching TRBD1 (5 bases). Germline CDR1 reads SGHRS; CDR2 reads YFSETQ. Deletions cut 1 base from V and 6 bases from J, with 16 bases between. CDR3 length equals 16 residues. CDR3 amino acids: CASSLYGRTTPGELFF. Here the CDR3 DNA reads TGCGCCAGCAGCTTGTACGGGCGGACAACGCCCGGGGAGCTGTTTTTT.

This clonotype was observed a handful of times. At one end the junction does not follow the germline gene, possibly because of a read error. The CDR3 DNA reads as TGTGCCAGCAGCCAAGATCACGGACTAGCGACCGAAAAGCTCTTC. Translation: CASSQDHGLATEKLF. The chain links TRBV14 to TRBJ2-1, with 9 nucleotides matching TRBD2. This CDR3 has 15 amino acids. CDR1 is SGHDN, CDR2 FVKESK, per germline. Together with reference TRBV14 and TRBJ2-1, the CDR3 gives the full variable domain: EAGVTQFPSHSVIEKGQTVTLRCDPISGHDNLYWYRRVMGKEIKFLLHFVKESKQDESGMPNNRFLAERTGGTYSTLKVQPAELEDSGVYFCASSQDHGLATEKLFGPGTRLTVL.

The chain combines TRBV7-9 with TRBJ2-6; D is possibly TRBD1 (7 bases). The V gene lost 5 bases and the J gene lost 0 bases, with 14 bases spanning the gap. The CDR3 consists of 17 residues. The V gene's germline CDR1 is SEHNR and CDR2 FQNEAQ (reference sequence). The CDR3 loop is CASSGGGTVSGANVLTF. In DNA, the CDR3 is TGTGCCAGCAGCGGAGGAGGGACAGTCTCTGGGGCCAACGTCCTGACTTTC.

There are many counts of this clonotype. J is TRBJ2-7 and V is TRBV2; no reliable D call. Deletions cut 0 bases from V and 4 bases from J, with 13 bases between. Germline lookup yields CDR1 SNHLY and CDR2 FYNNEI. CDR3 length: 15 amino acids. The CDR3 protein is CASSEAGFSRYEQYF. In DNA form, the CDR3 reads TGTGCCAGCAGTGAAGCGGGTTTTAGCCGGTACGAGCAGTACTTC.

This clonotype was recorded many times. The CDR3: CSARGGGLSGYTF. In DNA form, the CDR3 reads TGCAGTGCTAGAGGTGGGGGATTAAGTGGCTACACCTTC. V usage is TRBV20-1 and J usage is TRBJ1-2, with D perhaps matching TRBD1 (5 bases). In germline, CDR1 is DFQATT, CDR2 SNEGSKA (reference sequence). CDR3 length: 13 residues. Trimming removed 1 base from V and 7 bases from J, with 13 bases in between.

This clonotype was seen a few times. The chain is built from TRBV6-5 and TRBJ2-5, with D perhaps assigned TRBD1 or TRBD2 (5 bases each). This CDR3 comprises 16 residues. V shed 0 bases and J shed 5 bases, with 16 bases lying between them. Germline loops: CDR1 MNHEY, CDR2 SVGAGI. In nucleotides, the CDR3 is TGTGCCAGCAGTTACTCCCCCTTCGGGGCGAAGGAGACCCAGTACTTC. Its translation is CASSYSPFGAKETQYF.

The chain joins TRBV7-2 to TRBJ1-4; TRBD1 is a possible D gene (5 bases). The CDR3 runs to 14 residues. V gave up 8 bases and J gave up 5 bases, with 15 bases separating them. CDR1 SGHTA and CDR2 FQGNSA come from the germline V gene. CDR3 sequence reads: CASSFPWDNEKLFF. Written as DNA, the CDR3 is TGTGCCAGCTCTTTTCCCTGGGACAATGAAAAACTGTTTTTT.

This clonotype showed up just a few times. This chain uses TRBV25-1 with TRBJ1-2; 7 positions agree with TRBD1. The CDR3 runs 15 residues. V trimming: 10 bases; J trimming: 7 bases; junction bases outside the gene matches: 18. CDR1 and CDR2 (germline): MGHDK, SYGVNS. The CDR3 loop reads CATNQAPIQGPGYTF. The DNA of the CDR3 is TGTGCCACCAACCAGGCTCCTATACAGGGGCCTGGCTACACCTTC.

CDR3: CASSVIGPPFHQPQHF. The CDR3 DNA is TGTGCCAGCAGTGTGATCGGGCCTCCCTTCCATCAGCCCCAGCATTTT. The chain combines TRBV6-5 with TRBJ1-5; D is uncertain. Germline V gives CDR1 MNHEY, CDR2 SVGAGI. This CDR3 has 16 amino acids. V gave up 5 bases and J gave up 5 bases, with 19 bases separating them.

This clonotype was observed many times. Here the CDR3 reads CALGTDEKLFF. Here the CDR3 DNA reads TGTGCATTGGGTACGGATGAAAAACTGTTTTTT. V is TRBV2 and J is TRBJ1-4; no clear D gene. Germline V gene lookup returns CDR1 SNHLY and CDR2 FYNNEI. CDR3 length equals 11 residues.

V gene TRBV10-3 combines with J gene TRBJ2-2; 11 bases are shared with TRBD2. This CDR3 comprises 16 residues. CDR1 is ENHRY, CDR2 SYGVKD, per germline. The ends lost 8 bases at V and 1 base at J; junction bases unmatched: 6. This CDR3 reads CAIGSLAGGNTGELFF. DNA of the CDR3: TGTGCCATCGGCTCGCTAGCGGGAGGGAACACCGGGGAGCTGTTTTTT.

This clonotype was recorded many times. This chain uses TRBV10-2 with TRBJ2-3, with 8 positions matching TRBD2. The trim removed 3 bases at V and 4 bases at J, leaving 3 bases unmatched. This CDR3 comprises 14 residues. Germline CDR1 is WSHSY and CDR2 is SAAADI. This CDR3 reads CASSERAGADTQYF. CDR3 sequence (DNA): TGCGCCAGCAGTGAAAGAGCGGGGGCAGATACGCAGTATTTT.

Ten or more counts support this clonotype. Here the CDR3 DNA reads TGTGCCAGCAGCTTAGTGAGGGCCAGGGGGCGATGGGGACGGCCTGAAGCTTTCTTT. Residues: CASSLVRARGRWGRPEAFF. V and J are TRBV11-2 and TRBJ1-1, with 8 bases matching TRBD1. Germline V lookup: CDR1 SGHAT, CDR2 FQNNGV. The CDR3 is 19 residues long. The ends lost 1 base at V and 6 bases at J; junction bases unmatched: 19.

The chain is built from TRBV20-1 and TRBJ1-2; 9 bases are shared with TRBD1. This CDR3 spans 15 amino acids. Germline V CDR1 and CDR2: DFQATT, SNEGSKA (reference sequence). V dropped 0 bases and J dropped 7; count of bases not matched to a gene: 9. CDR3 sequence: CSARDRTGAGRGYTF. In DNA, the CDR3 is TGCAGTGCTAGAGATCGGACAGGGGCGGGACGTGGCTACACCTTC.

Of note for this clonotype: This may arise from a read error, as a much more abundant clone is one base away. This rearrangement joins TRBV7-2 to TRBJ2-7, with D perhaps TRBD2 (7 bases). CDR1 and CDR2 from the germline V gene are SGHTA and FQGNSA. CDR3 length equals 14 residues. V was clipped by 9 bases and J by 7 bases, with 22 bases between them. The DNA of the CDR3 is TGTGCCAGTGGGCCGGGACGGGGGGCTTGGGAGCAGTACTTC. This gives the protein CASGPGRGAWEQYF.

This clonotype showed up just once. This chain links TRBV10-2 with TRBJ2-2; D gene uncertain. The length of the CDR3 is 12 residues. From germline, CDR1 is WSHSY and CDR2 SAAADI. V lost 4 bases and J lost 7, with 7 bases in between. The CDR3 nucleotides are TGCGCCAGCAGTGGTATCAGCGGGGAGCTGTTTTTT. This encodes CASSGISGELFF.

V and J are TRBV19 and TRBJ2-7; 9 bases map to TRBD1. There are 15 residues in the CDR3. Trimming at V came to 2 bases and at J to 6 bases, leaving 8 bases not matched to a gene. Germline values: CDR1 LNHDA, CDR2 SQIVND (reference sequence). The CDR3 DNA is TGTGCCAGTAGTATATCTCGAGGGACAGGGCGCGAGCAGTACTTC. Translated: CASSISRGTGREQYF.